This T cell receptor (beta chain) was sequenced during a study of CD8+ T cells in alopecia areata. Study as a whole: Scoring of treated patients' severity used the percentage of affected scalp area. Overall study findings and caveats: Throughout tofacitinib, many expanded lesional clones continued to persist in scalp and blood.

This clone was picked up a small number of times. Its antigen is not identified. Sample treatment: oral pan-JAK inhibitor, 5-10 mg twice daily. Sequencing relied on a cDNA template that was reverse transcribed from extracted RNA. Generated by immunoSEQ multiplex PCR, the TCRdb table keeps only in-frame clones and is missing some. The table lists over 150,000 clones, roughly 60% of them singletons. The CDR3 has 14 residues. The V end lost 8 bases, the J end lost 4 bases, and 17 bases lay between the germline ends. Germline lookup yields CDR1 SNHLY and CDR2 FYNNEI. This receptor was obtained from a human donor with alopecia areata. Source: CD4+ T cells sorted from blood, taken at week 24, from a patient treated with tofacitinib. The J gene is TRBJ2-5, the V gene TRBV2, with D possibly matching TRBD1 (6 bases). CDR3 nucleotides: TGTGCCAGCGGGTTGGGGGCTCATGGAGAGACCCAGTACTTC. It is translated as CASGLGAHGETQYF. Based on the CDR3 plus reference TRBV2 and TRBJ2-5, the full variable domain is EPEVTQTPSHQVTQMGQEVILRCVPISNHLYFYWYRQILGQKVEFLVSFYNNEISEKSEIFDDQFSVERPDGSNFTLKIRSTKLEDSAMYFCASGLGAHGETQYFGPGTRLLVL.